Below, 29 T cell receptor beta chains from the same sample are listed, as sequenced in a study of T cell responses to AZD1222 COVID-19 vaccine. TCRdb's copy holds only in-frame clones and misses some; the assay was immunoSEQ multiplex PCR. The table records approximately 150,000 clones, approximately 92% of them present only once. Sequenced here: peripheral blood, sampled 28 days after the second AZD1222 dose. These receptors all stem from an adult who received the AZD1222 COVID-19 vaccine.

The V call is TRBV5-4, the J call TRBJ1-4; D is uncertain. Trimming cost V 4 bases and J 4 bases, with 14 bases left between them. Germline V gene sequence: CDR1 SGHNT, CDR2 YYREEE (reference sequence). This CDR3 contains 15 residues. CDR3 nucleotides: TGTGCCAGCAGCCCGGGCCAAACCAATAATGAAAAACTGTTTTTT. Residues: CASSPGQTNNEKLFF.

This chain links TRBV5-4 with TRBJ2-7, with 7 positions matching TRBD2. The CDR3 has 16 residues. Germline loops: CDR1 SGHNT, CDR2 YYREEE (reference sequence). Trimming removed 4 bases from V and 2 bases from J; junction bases left unmatched: 12. The CDR3 spells CASSPRGSGSPYEQYF. CDR3 DNA: TGTGCCAGCAGCCCGAGGGGTAGCGGGTCTCCCTACGAGCAGTACTTC.

This rearrangement joins TRBV21-1 to TRBJ1-1. TRBV21-1 is classified as a pseudogene. CDR3 length equals 16 residues. DNA for the CDR3: TGTGCCAGCAGCAAAGATCTTTGCCGACCGGGGACTGAAGCTTTCTTT. Translation gives CASSKDLCRPGTEAFF.

V is TRBV12-5 and J is TRBJ1-2; D not resolved. The V and J ends lost 1 base and 6 bases respectively, with 6 bases between them. The CDR3 extends over 12 amino acids. Per germline, CDR1 LGHNT and CDR2 FRNRAP. DNA for the CDR3: TGTGCTAGTGGTTTGGGGACCGATGGCTACACCTTC. Encoded protein: CASGLGTDGYTF.

The rearrangement links TRBV2 to TRBJ2-5; no reliable D call. CDR3 length equals 16 residues. The germline V and J ends were trimmed by 3 bases and 5 bases, with 19 bases remaining between them. Germline lookup yields CDR1 SNHLY and CDR2 FYNNEI. The CDR3 is CASSDGISRFFETQYF. CDR3 in DNA: TGTGCCAGCAGTGATGGTATCTCAAGGTTCTTCGAGACCCAGTACTTC.

The chain employs TRBV5-5 and TRBJ1-1; D may be TRBD1 (5 bases). The V and J ends lost 4 bases and 4 bases respectively, with 14 bases between them. This CDR3 contains 14 residues. Germline CDR1 and CDR2: SGHKS and YYEKEE (reference sequence). For the CDR3, the DNA is TGTGCCAGCAGCGTGAGCGGGGGAGGCACTGAAGCTTTCTTT. It codes for CASSVSGGGTEAFF.

The chain combines TRBV6-1 with TRBJ1-5, with D maybe TRBD1 (6 bases). The CDR3 has 15 residues. Germline V CDR1 and CDR2: MNHNS, SASEGT. V shed 2 bases and J shed 6 bases, with 14 bases lying between them. DNA of the CDR3: TGTGCCAGCAGTGAAACTACAGGGTTGGGTCAGCCCCAGCATTTT. Translation: CASSETTGLGQPQHF.

The chain employs TRBV28 and TRBJ2-7; no firm D call. V gave up 4 bases and J gave up 3 bases, with 19 bases separating them. This CDR3 comprises 16 residues. Germline CDR1 reads MDHEN; CDR2 reads SYDVKM. CDR3: CASSSQLTYGYYEQYF. The CDR3 DNA is TGTGCCAGCAGTTCCCAATTGACATACGGGTACTACGAGCAGTACTTC. Full variable domain (rest looked up from reference TRBV28 and TRBJ2-7): DVKVTQSSRYLVKRTGEKVFLECVQDMDHENMFWYRQDPGLGLRLIYFSYDVKMKEKGDIPEGYSVSREKKERFSLILESASTNQTSMYLCASSSQLTYGYYEQYFGPGTRLTVT.

The rearrangement links TRBV5-1 to TRBJ2-7; D might be TRBD1 (5 bases). Germline CDR1 SGHRS, CDR2 YFSETQ. V lost 1 base and J lost 3, with 8 bases in between. This CDR3 is built from 13 residues. The CDR3 sequence: CASSLLQGYEQYF. In nucleotides, the CDR3 is TGCGCCAGCAGCTTGCTCCAGGGCTACGAGCAGTACTTC.

This clone came up once. V is TRBV14 and J is TRBJ1-2; D is possibly TRBD1 (5 bases). V shed 0 bases and J shed 2 bases, with 7 bases lying between them. The CDR3 loop spans 14 amino acids. In germline, CDR1 is SGHDN, CDR2 FVKESK. The CDR3 bases are TGTGCCAGCAGCCAAGATCCAGGGAACTATGGCTACACCTTC. Translating gives CASSQDPGNYGYTF.

This chain joins TRBV19 and TRBJ2-1, with D hard to call. The CDR3 sequence is 14 residues long. With 0 bases removed from V and 9 bases from J, the gap between germline ends came to 12 bases. Germline lookup yields CDR1 LNHDA and CDR2 SQIVND (reference sequence). The CDR3 DNA follows: TGTGCCAGTAGTATAGAGGTGCGGAGCAGTGAGCAGTTCTTC. Protein sequence: CASSIEVRSSEQFF.

The rearrangement links TRBV19 to TRBJ1-5; 8 bases match TRBD1. Trimming took 4 bases from V and 2 from J; bases not matched to a gene: 13. The germline V gene encodes CDR1 LNHDA and CDR2 SQIVND (reference sequence). This CDR3 is built from 18 residues. In DNA form, the CDR3 reads TGTGCCAGTAGTAGAGTGACAGGGGAATGGCGTGGCAATCAGCCCCAGCATTTT. Its protein is CASSRVTGEWRGNQPQHF.

The CDR3 sequence: CASSPGTSGARDTQYF. The CDR3 DNA reads TGCGCCAGCAGCCCCGGGACTAGCGGGGCGAGGGATACGCAGTATTTT. The chain uses TRBV5-1 and TRBJ2-3, with TRBD2 matching over 13 bases. This CDR3 has 16 amino acids. The V segment lost 4 bases and the J segment 6 bases; nucleotides outside the gene matches: 8. CDR1 is SGHRS, CDR2 YFSETQ, per germline.

In the case of this clone: Relative to the germline gene, one junction end is altered; a read error may explain this. This chain links TRBV2 with TRBJ1-1; D possibly corresponds to TRBD1 (5 bases). The CDR3 is 11 amino acids. The V gene's germline CDR1 is SNHLY and CDR2 FYNNEI. The CDR3 loop is CASGAFTEAFF. The CDR3 DNA sequence: TGCGCGAGTGGGGCTTTCACTGAAGCTTTCTTT.

This chain connects TRBV5-1 to TRBJ2-3, with 12 bases matching TRBD2. This CDR3 spans 18 amino acids. The V gene's germline CDR1 is SGHRS and CDR2 YFSETQ. V shed 1 base, J shed 3 bases, and the junction held 9 bases outside the gene matches. The CDR3 DNA follows: TGCGCCAGCAGCTTGAAGCGACTAGCGGGAGACGGAACAGATACGCAGTATTTT. It is translated as CASSLKRLAGDGTDTQYF.

This clone has more than one count but fewer than ten. The chain has TRBV27 and TRBJ1-5; D not resolved. V was trimmed by 5 bases and J by 5 bases, leaving 7 bases between them. This CDR3 spans 12 amino acids. CDR1 is MNHEY, CDR2 SMNVEV, per germline (reference sequence). CDR3 nucleotide sequence: TGTGCCAGCAGTGCCGTCGATCAGCCCCAGCATTTT. It translates to CASSAVDQPQHF.

The gene calls are TRBV7-2 and TRBJ1-3; D is uncertain. Germline CDR1 and CDR2: SGHTA and FQGNSA. The CDR3 runs to 16 residues. Trimming pared 0 bases from V and 2 bases from J, leaving 11 bases between. The DNA for the CDR3 is TGTGCCAGCAGCTTAGCGAACCCCTTAGCTGGAAACACCATATATTTT. Protein product: CASSLANPLAGNTIYF.

A single count supports this clone. For the CDR3, the DNA is TGCGCCAGCAGCTGGACAGGGGATTCACCCCTCCACTTT. Its translation: CASSWTGDSPLHF. The chain combines TRBV5-1 with TRBJ1-6; the match to TRBD1 covers 9 bases. Germline trimming cut 3 bases from V and 8 bases from J; bases unmatched to any gene: 0. The CDR3 covers 13 residues. The germline CDR1 and CDR2 sequences are SGHRS and YFSETQ.

The chain recombines TRBV6-4 with TRBJ2-1; 7 bases agree with TRBD2. This CDR3 is 14 amino acids long. With V trimmed by 11 bases and J by 9 bases, 16 bases remained unmatched. From germline, CDR1 is MRHNA and CDR2 SNTAGT. The CDR3 region is CACYRDYLAAEQFF. CDR3 DNA sequence: TGTGCCTGCTACCGGGACTACCTAGCGGCTGAGCAGTTCTTC.

This chain joins TRBV6-1 and TRBJ2-1; a possible D gene is TRBD1 (6 bases). The germline CDR1 and CDR2 sequences are MNHNS and SASEGT. The CDR3 is 18 amino acids. Deletions cut 1 base from V and 2 bases from J, with 18 bases between. The DNA for the CDR3 is TGTGCCAGCAGTGAAGGGGAACCGGGACATCGAGCCTACAATGAGCAGTTCTTC. Encoded protein: CASSEGEPGHRAYNEQFF.

The V call is TRBV13, the J call TRBJ2-7; D gene ambiguous. The CDR3 has 14 amino acids. CDR1 PRHDT and CDR2 FYEKMQ come from the germline V gene (reference sequence). V gave up 0 bases and J gave up 5 bases, with 11 bases separating them. This chain's CDR3 is CASSLGLAPHEQYF. The DNA for the CDR3 is TGTGCCAGCAGCTTAGGGTTAGCCCCCCACGAGCAGTACTTC.

The CDR3, as DNA: TGTGCCAGCAGCTCCCCGTGGAGTAGCGGGACTCAAGAGACCCAGTACTTC. This sequence encodes CASSSPWSSGTQETQYF. This chain uses TRBV7-6 with TRBJ2-5, with 8 bases that match TRBD2. The germline V gene encodes CDR1 SGHVS and CDR2 FNYEAQ. CDR3 length: 17 amino acids. Germline trimming cut 4 bases from V and 2 bases from J; bases unmatched to any gene: 12.

The chain combines TRBV4-1 with TRBJ1-2; D gene unclear. Per the germline V gene, CDR1 is MGHRA and CDR2 is YSYEKL. The CDR3 totals 17 residues. Trimming removed 4 bases at V and 0 bases at J, with 18 bases between. CDR3 residues: CASSPPDGDSANYGYTF. CDR3 DNA: TGCGCCAGCAGCCCCCCGGACGGCGATTCTGCTAACTATGGCTACACCTTC.

The V and J genes are TRBV27 and TRBJ2-7; D may be TRBD1 or TRBD2 (5 bases each). CDR3 size: 16 residues. Germline CDR1 reads MNHEY; CDR2 reads SMNVEV (reference sequence). The V and J ends lost 5 bases and 2 bases respectively, with 19 bases between them. The CDR3 DNA is TGTGCCAGCAGTCATCACGACAGCCGAGGGGCCTACGAGCAGTACTTC. This encodes CASSHHDSRGAYEQYF.

The chain employs TRBV2 and TRBJ2-7; 8 bases map to TRBD1. The CDR3 has 14 amino acids. The germline V gene encodes CDR1 SNHLY and CDR2 FYNNEI. V was pared by 8 bases and J by 5 bases, with 11 bases of the junction left unmatched. CDR3 in DNA: TGTGCCAGCCTACGGGGGACAGGCATCGACGAGCAGTACTTC. Protein: CASLRGTGIDEQYF.

The chain combines TRBV7-8 with TRBJ2-7; D possibly corresponds to TRBD2 (6 bases). The CDR3 loop spans 17 amino acids. V lost 2 bases, J lost 2 bases, and 19 bases lay in between. Germline-derived CDR1 and CDR2 are SGHVS and FQNEAQ. The CDR3 loop reads CASSLSPRRDQTYEQYF. The CDR3 DNA reads TGTGCCAGCAGCTTATCCCCTAGGCGGGACCAAACCTACGAGCAGTACTTC.

This clone was picked up a small number of times. V and J are TRBV14 and TRBJ1-1; D remains ambiguous. Trimming removed 0 bases from V and 6 bases from J, with 14 bases in between. CDR1 and CDR2 from the germline V gene are SGHDN and FVKESK. CDR3 size: 15 residues. CDR3 amino acids: CASSQDPRGKAEAFF. DNA for the CDR3: TGTGCCAGCAGCCAAGATCCGCGGGGTAAGGCTGAAGCTTTCTTT.

This chain connects TRBV5-6 to TRBJ2-1; 12 bases map to TRBD2. V shed 3 bases and J 6 bases; nucleotides not matched to a gene: 10. Germline CDR1 and CDR2: SGHDT and YYEEEE. The CDR3 loop spans 17 amino acids. DNA of the CDR3: TGTGCCAGCAGCTCCTCCAGACTAGCGGGAGTATTCAATGAGCAGTTCTTC. Its protein product is CASSSSRLAGVFNEQFF.

The genes are TRBV27 and TRBJ2-3; D is unresolved. V lost 3 bases, J lost 6 bases, and 16 bases lay in between. CDR3 size: 15 residues. The V gene's germline CDR1 is MNHEY and CDR2 SMNVEV (reference sequence). The CDR3 region is CASSLNAPSRDTQYF. The DNA of the CDR3 is TGTGCCAGCAGTTTGAACGCACCGAGTAGGGATACGCAGTATTTT.